Below, 14 T cell receptor beta chains from the same sample are listed, as sequenced in a study of cytomegalovirus exposure and HLA in healthy donors. PCR primers comprised 60 Vbeta and 13 Jbeta primers. Sequenced by immunoSEQ multiplex PCR; TCRdb stores in-frame clones only, minus some. Among around 100,000 clones listed, about four fifths were seen once. The sequenced sample consisted of PBMCs. These receptors came from a woman aged 18-35 years in good health and CMV-seronegative.

The count of this clone is one. The rearrangement uses TRBV7-9 and TRBJ1-5; no clear D gene. CDR3 length: 13 residues. Germline CDR1 reads SEHNR; CDR2 reads FQNEAQ (reference sequence). V lost 2 bases and J lost 3, with 5 bases in between. The CDR3 reads CASSLQNNQPQHF. The CDR3 DNA reads TGTGCCAGCAGCTTACAAAACAATCAGCCCCAGCATTTT.

A few counts support this clone. The chain links TRBV4-2 to TRBJ1-2, with 8 bases matching TRBD1. The CDR3 is made up of 16 amino acids. With 2 bases clipped from V and 2 bases from J, the junction kept 7 bases outside the gene matches. Germline CDR1 reads LGHNA; CDR2 reads YNFKEQ. The CDR3 protein is CASSQPGQEINYGYTF. The CDR3 region has the DNA TGTGCCAGCAGCCAACCGGGACAGGAAATCAACTATGGCTACACCTTC.

V usage is TRBV5-4 and J usage is TRBJ2-2; D gene ambiguous. The CDR3 loop spans 12 amino acids. Per the germline V gene, CDR1 is SGHNT and CDR2 is YYREEE (reference sequence). V lost 3 bases and J lost 7, with 7 bases in between. This CDR3 reads CASSSSFGELFF. The CDR3, as DNA: TGTGCCAGCAGCTCATCATTCGGGGAGCTGTTTTTT.

This clone was detected only a few times. This chain links TRBV6-1 with TRBJ2-5, with D perhaps matching TRBD1 (5 bases). In germline, CDR1 is MNHNS, CDR2 SASEGT. The CDR3 length is 14 residues. The V gene lost 4 bases and the J gene lost 2 bases, with 11 bases spanning the gap. CDR3 nucleotide sequence: TGTGCCAGCAGTGGGGGCATCCATCAAGAGACCCAGTACTTC. It specifies CASSGGIHQETQYF.

The sample holds a few counts of this clone. V and J are TRBV6-1 and TRBJ1-4, with TRBD1 matching 7 bases. The CDR3 contains 15 residues. Germline loops: CDR1 MNHNS, CDR2 SASEGT. Germline trimming cut 7 bases from V and 8 bases from J; bases unmatched to any gene: 13. The CDR3 coding sequence is TGTGCCAGCATAGGGGGCGGCGGGGATGGAGAAAAACTGTTTTTT. Protein: CASIGGGGDGEKLFF.

This chain connects TRBV28 to TRBJ2-7, with a weak D call TRBD1 (6 bases). V lost 5 bases to trimming and J lost 1 base, with 15 bases between them. The CDR3 spans 15 residues. Germline CDR1 is MDHEN and CDR2 is SYDVKM. This CDR3 reads CASSATGFRSYEQYF. In DNA form, the CDR3 reads TGTGCCAGCAGTGCAACAGGGTTCCGGTCCTACGAGCAGTACTTC.

V gene TRBV9 combines with J gene TRBJ2-7; 8 bases agree with TRBD1. Germline assignment: CDR1 SGDLS and CDR2 YYNGEE. V lost 0 bases and J lost 3; bases outside the gene matches: 5. This CDR3 is built from 15 residues. Here the CDR3 reads CASSVGGDRNYEQYF. CDR3 DNA sequence: TGTGCCAGCAGCGTAGGAGGGGACAGGAACTACGAGCAGTACTTC.

This chain joins TRBV29-1 and TRBJ1-5, with a weak D call TRBD1 (5 bases). The CDR3 consists of 15 residues. Per the germline V gene, CDR1 is SQVTM and CDR2 is ANQGSEA. V was trimmed by 6 bases and J by 4 bases, leaving 19 bases between them. The CDR3 bases are TGCAGCGTCAAAGGAGGGCAGGGCTGGAATCAGCCCCAGCATTTT. It specifies CSVKGGQGWNQPQHF.

This clone has just one count. V gene TRBV4-2 combines with J gene TRBJ2-1; a weak D match, TRBD1 (6 bases). CDR1 is LGHNA, CDR2 YNFKEQ, per germline. The CDR3 has 14 amino acids. V lost 8 bases, J lost 2 bases, and 13 bases lay in between. CDR3 protein: CASGLGATYNEQFF. The CDR3, as DNA: TGTGCCAGCGGTTTGGGGGCCACCTACAATGAGCAGTTCTTC.

J is TRBJ2-1 and V is TRBV21-1; the table's D call of TRBD2 was not tested on the DNA. TRBV21-1 is a pseudogene. The length of the CDR3 is 16 residues. CDR3 residues: CASSKTPGLDSNEQFF. CDR3 in DNA: TGTGCCAGCAGCAAAACCCCCGGACTGGATTCGAATGAGCAGTTCTTC.

The chain links TRBV7-9 to TRBJ1-4; tentatively, D is TRBD1 (5 bases). V lost 3 bases and J lost 7, with 15 bases in between. CDR1 and CDR2 (germline): SEHNR, FQNEAQ (reference sequence). The CDR3 has 15 amino acids. The CDR3 region is CASSFAGVRAEKLFF. CDR3 nucleotides: TGTGCCAGCAGCTTTGCGGGGGTGAGGGCTGAAAAACTGTTTTTT. Using reference TRBV7-9 and TRBJ1-4 for the parts outside the CDR3, the full variable domain is DTGVSQNPRHKITKRGQNVTFRCDPISEHNRLYWYRQTLGQGPEFLTYFQNEAQLEKSRLLSDRFSAERPKGSFSTLEIQRTEQGDSAMYLCASSFAGVRAEKLFFGSGTQLSVL.

The V and J genes are TRBV7-2 and TRBJ1-6, with 7 bases that match TRBD1. This CDR3 comprises 13 residues. CDR1 and CDR2 (germline): SGHTA, FQGNSA. With 5 bases clipped from V and 10 bases from J, the junction kept 5 bases outside the gene matches. The CDR3: CASSPPRGSPLHF. In DNA, the CDR3 is TGTGCCAGCAGCCCTCCCAGGGGGTCACCCCTCCACTTT.

As for this clone: The sample carries other DNA sequences with the same CDR3. The chain is built from TRBV27 and TRBJ2-2; TRBD2 is a possible D gene (5 bases). This CDR3 comprises 14 residues. Germline assignment: CDR1 MNHEY and CDR2 SMNVEV (reference sequence). Trimming left V 0 bases short and J 5 bases short, with 7 bases between. The CDR3 is CASSLSGLTGELFF. CDR3 sequence (DNA): TGTGCCAGCAGTTTATCCGGACTTACCGGGGAGCTGTTTTTT.

J is TRBJ2-1 and V is TRBV6-5; 12 positions agree with TRBD2. With 8 bases clipped from V and 6 bases from J, the junction kept 5 bases outside the gene matches. Germline CDR1 MNHEY, CDR2 SVGAGI. The CDR3 spans 14 residues. The DNA for the CDR3 is TGTGCCAGCTACCGACTAGCGGGGGCCAATGAGCAGTTCTTC. Translating gives CASYRLAGANEQFF.